One sample yielded the 18 T cell receptor beta chains listed below, sequenced in a study of cytomegalovirus exposure and HLA in healthy donors. Produced via immunoSEQ multiplex PCR; TCRdb's table is partial and in-frame only. This table holds over 110,000 clones, roughly 90% found once. The source material was PBMCs. These TCRs come from a man aged 18 to 29 in good health and CMV-seronegative.

The chain has TRBV11-2 and TRBJ2-7, with no clear D. CDR3 length equals 15 residues. The ends were cut back, 0 bases at V and 9 bases at J, with 18 bases in the middle. Germline CDR1 and CDR2: SGHAT and FQNNGV. The CDR3 here is CASSLEPPPEDWQYF. The CDR3 nucleotides are TGTGCCAGCAGCTTAGAACCCCCCCCCGAGGATTGGCAGTACTTC. The full variable domain, rest sourced from reference TRBV11-2 and TRBJ2-7, is EAGVAQSPRYKIIEKRQSVAFWCNPISGHATLYWYQQILGQGPKLLIQFQNNGVVDDSQLPKDRFSAERLKGVDSTLKIQPAKLEDSAVYLCASSLEPPPEDWQYFGPGTRLTVT.

This sequence joins TRBV9 and TRBJ1-4; 9 nucleotides line up with TRBD1. The CDR3 spans 16 residues. V lost 4 bases and J lost 2; bases outside the gene matches: 6. Looked up from germline, CDR1 is SGDLS and CDR2 is YYNGEE. Written as DNA, the CDR3 is TGTGCCAGCAGCAACGGACAGGGGCCGACTAATGAAAAACTGTTTTTT. This codes for CASSNGQGPTNEKLFF. The full variable domain, rest sourced from reference TRBV9 and TRBJ1-4, is DSGVTQTPKHLITATGQRVTLRCSPRSGDLSVYWYQQSLDQGLQFLIQYYNGEERAKGNILERFSAQQFPDLHSELNLSSLELGDSALYFCASSNGQGPTNEKLFFGSGTQLSVL.

This clone was recorded a few times. The chain is built from TRBV7-2 and TRBJ1-5; 10 positions match TRBD1. The V gene's germline CDR1 is SGHTA and CDR2 FQGNSA. Unmatched junction bases numbered 14, after V lost 5 bases and J lost 10 bases. The CDR3 spans 16 residues. The CDR3 reads CASSGDRGGTSEPQHF. DNA of the CDR3: TGTGCCAGCAGCGGGGACAGGGGAGGGACGTCGGAACCCCAGCATTTT.

The genes are TRBV14 and TRBJ2-1; possible D gene TRBD1, 6 bases. The CDR3 consists of 14 residues. Germline assignment: CDR1 SGHDN and CDR2 FVKESK. The ends were cut back, 1 base at V and 10 bases at J, with 14 bases in the middle. CDR3 amino acids: CASSQVRRQAEQFF. CDR3 sequence (DNA): TGTGCCAGCAGCCAAGTCAGGAGACAGGCCGAGCAGTTCTTC.

This chain connects TRBV18 to TRBJ1-2; D remains ambiguous. This CDR3 is built from 13 residues. The V gene lost 4 bases and the J gene lost 6 bases, with 12 bases spanning the gap. Germline V lookup: CDR1 KGHSH, CDR2 LQKENI. The CDR3 sequence: CASSQVAADGYTF. DNA of the CDR3: TGTGCCAGCTCACAAGTGGCCGCTGATGGCTACACCTTC.

The chain couples TRBV7-8 to TRBJ1-5; possibly TRBD1 for D (5 bases). The germline CDR1 and CDR2 sequences are SGHVS and FQNEAQ. Trimming shortened V by 3 bases and J by 3 bases, and 12 bases separated the two germline ends. This CDR3 contains 15 residues. CDR3 in DNA: TGTGCCAGCAGCTTGTGGAGGGGCAACAATCAGCCCCAGCATTTT. This translates into CASSLWRGNNQPQHF.

The V gene is TRBV6-5, the J gene TRBJ1-1; D not resolved. The CDR3 spans 12 residues. V lost 8 bases to trimming and J lost 0 bases, with 7 bases between them. Germline V gene lookup returns CDR1 MNHEY and CDR2 SVGAGI. CDR3 amino acids: CASCTVNTEAFF. The DNA of the CDR3 is TGTGCCAGCTGCACAGTGAACACTGAAGCTTTCTTT.

J is TRBJ2-3 and V is TRBV18; TRBD2 aligns across 13 bases. The V gene end was trimmed by 3 bases and the J gene end by 10 bases; junction bases not matched to a gene: 7. The V gene's germline CDR1 is KGHSH and CDR2 LQKENI. This CDR3 is built from 15 residues. The CDR3 sequence: CASSPGLAGDNAQYF. The CDR3 nucleotides are TGTGCCAGCTCACCCGGACTAGCGGGAGATAACGCGCAGTATTTT.

V and J are TRBV27 and TRBJ2-2; TRBD1 matches at 8 bases. V gave up 7 bases and J gave up 3 bases; unmatched junction bases: 7. The germline V gene has CDR1 MNHEY and CDR2 SMNVEV (reference sequence). The CDR3 contains 15 residues. The CDR3, as DNA: TGTGCCAGCACCGCCGACAGGGGTTACACCGGGGAGCTGTTTTTT. Protein: CASTADRGYTGELFF.

The rearrangement links TRBV18 to TRBJ2-3; TRBD1 might be the D (6 bases). Germline V gene sequence: CDR1 KGHSH, CDR2 LQKENI. The CDR3 totals 14 residues. Trimming took off 3 bases at V and 3 bases at J, with 10 bases between the two ends. The CDR3 here is CASSPDRETDTQYF. As DNA, the CDR3 is TGTGCCAGCTCACCGGACAGAGAAACAGATACGCAGTATTTT. Using reference TRBV18 and TRBJ2-3 for the parts outside the CDR3, the full variable domain is NAGVMQNPRHLVRRRGQEARLRCSPMKGHSHVYWYRQLPEEGLKFMVYLQKENIIDESGMPKERFSAEFPKEGPSILRIQQVVRGDSAAYFCASSPDRETDTQYFGPGTRLTVL.

The chain links TRBV11-2 to TRBJ2-5; TRBD1 matches 7 bases. The CDR3 has 13 amino acids. Germline V lookup: CDR1 SGHAT, CDR2 FQNNGV. Germline trimming cut 2 bases from V and 4 bases from J; bases unmatched to any gene: 1. This CDR3 reads CASSLPGGETQYF. DNA of the CDR3: TGTGCCAGCAGCTTACCAGGGGGAGAGACCCAGTACTTC.

J is TRBJ1-4 and V is TRBV7-9; D ambiguous. Germline CDR1 is SEHNR and CDR2 is FQNEAQ (reference sequence). V was clipped by 10 bases and J by 7 bases, with 16 bases between them. This CDR3 contains 13 residues. The CDR3 loop reads CATRGGSGEKLFF. The CDR3 DNA reads TGTGCCACCCGGGGAGGGTCCGGTGAAAAACTGTTTTTT. Variable domain in full (rest from reference TRBV7-9 and TRBJ1-4): DTGVSQNPRHKITKRGQNVTFRCDPISEHNRLYWYRQTLGQGPEFLTYFQNEAQLEKSRLLSDRFSAERPKGSFSTLEIQRTEQGDSAMYLCATRGGSGEKLFFGSGTQLSVL.

The chain has TRBV10-3 and TRBJ2-1; no clear D. This CDR3 contains 15 residues. Germline V CDR1 and CDR2: ENHRY, SYGVKD. Trimming shortened V by 2 bases and J by 5 bases, and 13 bases separated the two germline ends. CDR3 coding DNA: TGTGCCATCAGTGAGGGGCCGCCGAACCACAATGAGCAGTTCTTC. Its protein is CAISEGPPNHNEQFF.

This chain joins TRBV7-8 and TRBJ2-5; 7 nucleotides line up with TRBD2. Trimming took 5 bases from V and 1 from J; bases not matched to a gene: 10. CDR3 length: 16 amino acids. Germline loops: CDR1 SGHVS, CDR2 FQNEAQ. This CDR3 reads CASSHPLAETQETQYF. For the CDR3, the DNA is TGTGCCAGCAGCCACCCCCTAGCGGAGACCCAAGAGACCCAGTACTTC. The entire variable domain, with the rest obtained from reference TRBV7-8 and TRBJ2-5, is as follows: GAGVSQSPRYKVAKRGQDVALRCDPISGHVSLFWYQQALGQGPEFLTYFQNEAQLDKSGLPSDRFFAERPEGSVSTLKIQRTQQEDSAVYLCASSHPLAETQETQYFGPGTRLLVL.

The chain carries TRBV12-5 and TRBJ2-3; the D gene is possibly TRBD1 (6 bases). This CDR3 has 12 amino acids. Trimming shortened V by 4 bases and J by 6 bases, and 8 bases separated the two germline ends. Germline lookup yields CDR1 LGHNT and CDR2 FRNRAP. The CDR3: CASGWQGDTQYF. For the CDR3, the DNA is TGTGCTAGTGGTTGGCAGGGGGATACGCAGTATTTT. Full variable domain (outside the CDR3, taken from reference TRBV12-5 and TRBJ2-3): DARVTQTPRHKVTEMGQEVTMRCQPILGHNTVFWYRQTMMQGLELLAYFRNRAPLDDSGMPKDRFSAEMPDATLATLKIQPSEPRDSAVYFCASGWQGDTQYFGPGTRLTVL.

This chain links TRBV2 with TRBJ2-1; possible D gene TRBD1, 6 bases. From germline, CDR1 is SNHLY and CDR2 FYNNEI. V lost 0 bases, J lost 8 bases, and 11 bases lay in between. The length of the CDR3 is 14 residues. This CDR3 is CASSEAGAFDEQFF. Written as DNA, the CDR3 is TGTGCCAGCAGTGAAGCGGGGGCCTTTGATGAGCAGTTCTTC.

V gene TRBV19 combines with J gene TRBJ2-7, with 7 bases fitting TRBD1. The V gene's germline CDR1 is LNHDA and CDR2 SQIVND (reference sequence). CDR3 length: 14 residues. Trimming removed 6 bases from V and 2 bases from J; junction bases left unmatched: 7. This chain's CDR3 is CASSPIGTAYEQYF. Written as DNA, the CDR3 is TGTGCCAGTAGCCCCATAGGGACAGCCTACGAGCAGTACTTC.

The chain has TRBV28 and TRBJ1-5; D is uncertain. Germline V gives CDR1 MDHEN, CDR2 SYDVKM. V shed 2 bases and J shed 0 bases, with 11 bases lying between them. This CDR3 is built from 16 residues. In DNA form, the CDR3 reads TGTGCCAGCAGTTTAGTCCAGGCAAATAGCAATCAGCCCCAGCATTTT. Protein: CASSLVQANSNQPQHF.